The sequence of this T cell receptor (beta chain) was determined in a study of T cell responses to AZD1222 COVID-19 vaccine listed by TCRdb under 2021. Notes on the research overall: A total of under 250 trial participants underwent TCR sequencing, of whom roughly 210 had received two doses of AZD1222 and 26 had received two doses of the MenACWY control vaccine. Trial participants were enrolled by age into 18-55, 56-69 and 70-plus year subgroups, with roughly 150, 30 and 60 TCR-sequenced participants respectively. Results and caveats for the whole study, not just this receptor: Conclusions about previously exposed vaccinees are limited, since just five or six AZD1222 recipients were seropositive for SARS-CoV-2 at baseline. After two AZD1222 doses, spike-specific TCR breadth and depth were significantly higher than at day 0 and than in MenACWY recipients. CD4 TCRs associated with the vaccine covered the entire spike protein, and the dominant responses were in regions 160-218 and 743-854. Participants were mostly white British and included more females than males, and it was suggested by the authors that clonal diversity may have been underestimated. Reportedly, close to half of the unique spike-specific TCRs recognized epitopes lying outside the regions that are mutated in the B.1.351 and B.1.1.7 variants. No day 14 peak-response samples were available, so repertoires were characterized only after the peak T cell response. In the small 56-69-year group, the increase in depth fell short of significance, most likely because of low power.

The time point label of this sample denotes: about 28 days (+/-7) after the second vaccine dose. According to the study, the label for this sample's treatment or condition signals: meningococcal conjugate vaccine given as trial control. The vaccinee samples were drawn from two UK trials, COV001 and COV002, one of which was a single-blind randomized controlled phase 2/3 trial testing AZD1222 (ChAdOx1 nCoV-19) in healthy adults. For TCRbeta chain sequencing, PBMC samples were collected from trial participants at day 0 and at day 28 after the second dose. In the case of this clone: Its antigen target is currently unknown. Within one base of it there is no much larger clone, and no base qualities were kept.

The CDR3 regions of human TCRbeta chains were analyzed by immunosequencing. The study's own analysis went as follows. TCRs in the repertoires were matched against a reference library of SARS-CoV-2-specific TCRs that had been generated with the MIRA antigen-specificity platform. Breadth was defined as the fraction of unique TCRs that were SARS-CoV-2-associated, and depth was defined as the fraction of total T cells that were SARS-CoV-2-associated. Each spike-specific TCR was assigned to its reactive spike region and to a CD4 or CD8 class using the MIRA data. Log10-transformed breadth and depth values were compared by one-way ANOVA with Sidak's multiple comparisons tests. Entries here come from immuneACCESS through TCRdb and include only in-frame sequences with V and J called. Some clones fail to appear in such tables; in the studies checked, an unresolved V gene covers under half of the shortfall, and the cause of the remainder is unknown. That table supplies the V and J calls and clone size; D and trimming were determined from the DNA. The sample profile shows 150,000 to 200,000 clones; about 93% of them were found once. The biggest ten clones account for roughly 1% of the sample.

CDR1 and CDR2, looked up from the germline V gene, are MNHEY and SVGEGT. The germline V and J ends show losses of 6 bases and 2 bases respectively, and no gene match explains 14 bases of the junction. The CDR3 spans 17 residues, from the cysteine through the phenylalanine. Only CDR3 DNA is held: 51 bases, read in frame from base 1. The source material was peripheral blood, sampled 28 days after the second dose of the MenACWY control vaccine. This TCR derives from an adult who received the MenACWY meningococcal vaccine as a control. Recombination connected TRBV6-2 or TRBV6-3 to TRBJ1-2; 8 bases in the junction line up with TRBD1. The CDR3 protein sequence reads: CASSPSLGQGTNYGYTF. The bases are TGTGCCAGCAGCCCCTCTCTCGGACAGGGAACCAACTATGGCTACACCTTC.